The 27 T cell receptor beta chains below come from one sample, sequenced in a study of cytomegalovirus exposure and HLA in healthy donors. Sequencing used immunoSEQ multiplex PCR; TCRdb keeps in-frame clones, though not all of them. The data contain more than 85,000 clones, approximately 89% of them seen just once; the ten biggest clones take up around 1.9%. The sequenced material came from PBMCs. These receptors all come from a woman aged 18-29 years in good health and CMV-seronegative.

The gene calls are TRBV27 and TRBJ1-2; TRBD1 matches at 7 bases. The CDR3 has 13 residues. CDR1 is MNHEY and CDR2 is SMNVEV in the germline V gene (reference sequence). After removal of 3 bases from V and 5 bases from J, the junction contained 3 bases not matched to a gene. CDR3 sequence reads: CASSFRGRYGYTF. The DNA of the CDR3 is TGTGCCAGCAGTTTCAGGGGGAGGTATGGCTACACCTTC.

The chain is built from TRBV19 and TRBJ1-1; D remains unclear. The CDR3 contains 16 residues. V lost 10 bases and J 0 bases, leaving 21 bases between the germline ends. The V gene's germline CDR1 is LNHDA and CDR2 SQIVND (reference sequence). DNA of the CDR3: TGTGCCACCTCTCCTCGTAGGCAGGTAATGAACACTGAAGCTTTCTTT. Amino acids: CATSPRRQVMNTEAFF. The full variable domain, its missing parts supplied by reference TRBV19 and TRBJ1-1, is DGGITQSPKYLFRKEGQNVTLSCEQNLNHDAMYWYRQDPGQGLRLIYYSQIVNDFQKGDIAEGYSVSREKKESFPLTVTSAQKNPTAFYLCATSPRRQVMNTEAFFGQGTRLTVV.

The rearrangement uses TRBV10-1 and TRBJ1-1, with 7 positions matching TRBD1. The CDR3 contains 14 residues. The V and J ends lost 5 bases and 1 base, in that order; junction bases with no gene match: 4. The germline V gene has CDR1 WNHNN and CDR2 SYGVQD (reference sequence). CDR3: CASSSRDRNTEAFF. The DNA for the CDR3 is TGCGCCAGCAGTTCCCGGGACAGGAACACTGAAGCTTTCTTT.

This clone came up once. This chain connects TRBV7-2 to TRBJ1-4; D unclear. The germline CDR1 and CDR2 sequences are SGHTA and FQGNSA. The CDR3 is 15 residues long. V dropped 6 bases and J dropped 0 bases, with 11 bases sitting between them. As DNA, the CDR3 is TGTGCCAGCAGACCACGAACTGCAACTAATGAAAAACTGTTTTTT. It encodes CASRPRTATNEKLFF.

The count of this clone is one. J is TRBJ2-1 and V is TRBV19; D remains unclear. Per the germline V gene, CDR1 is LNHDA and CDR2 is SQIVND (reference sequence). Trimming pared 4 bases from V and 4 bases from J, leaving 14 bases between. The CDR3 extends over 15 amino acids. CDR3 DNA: TGTGCCAGTAGTACGAACTCCGCATCTTACAATGAGCAGTTCTTC. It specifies CASSTNSASYNEQFF.

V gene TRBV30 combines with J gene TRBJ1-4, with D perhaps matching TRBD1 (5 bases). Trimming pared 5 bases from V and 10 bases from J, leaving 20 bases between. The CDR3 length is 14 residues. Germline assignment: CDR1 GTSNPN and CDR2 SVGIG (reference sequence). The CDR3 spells CAWERGPAMGKLFF. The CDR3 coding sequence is TGTGCCTGGGAGCGGGGACCGGCCATGGGAAAACTGTTTTTT.

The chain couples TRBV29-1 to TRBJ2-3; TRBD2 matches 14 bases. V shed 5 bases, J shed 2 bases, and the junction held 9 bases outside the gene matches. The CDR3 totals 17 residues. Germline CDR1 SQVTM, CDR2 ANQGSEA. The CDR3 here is CSVYGTSGSPHTDTQYF. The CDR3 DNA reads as TGCAGCGTTTACGGGACTAGCGGGAGTCCCCACACAGATACGCAGTATTTT.

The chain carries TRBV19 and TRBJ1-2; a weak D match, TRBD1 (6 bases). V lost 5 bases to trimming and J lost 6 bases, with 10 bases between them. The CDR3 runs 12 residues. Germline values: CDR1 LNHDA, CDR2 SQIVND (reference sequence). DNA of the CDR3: TGTGCCAGTAGTTTACAGGGTAATGGCTACACCTTC. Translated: CASSLQGNGYTF.

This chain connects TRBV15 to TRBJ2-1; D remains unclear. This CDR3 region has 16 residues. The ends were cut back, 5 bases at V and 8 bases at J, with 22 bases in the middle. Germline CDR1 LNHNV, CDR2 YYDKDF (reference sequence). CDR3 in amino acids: CATSSPSEASGYEQFF. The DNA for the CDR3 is TGTGCCACCAGCTCCCCCAGTGAGGCTAGTGGATATGAGCAGTTCTTC.

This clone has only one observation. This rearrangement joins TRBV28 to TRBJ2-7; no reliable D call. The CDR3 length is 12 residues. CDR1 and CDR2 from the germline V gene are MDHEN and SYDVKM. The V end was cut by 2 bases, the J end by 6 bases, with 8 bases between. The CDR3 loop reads CASSLDRSEQYF. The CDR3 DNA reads TGTGCCAGCAGTTTAGACCGGAGCGAGCAGTACTTC.

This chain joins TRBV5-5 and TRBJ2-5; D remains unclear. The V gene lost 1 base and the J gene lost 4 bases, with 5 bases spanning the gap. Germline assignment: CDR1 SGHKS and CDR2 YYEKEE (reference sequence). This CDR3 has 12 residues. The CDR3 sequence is CASSLRVETQYF. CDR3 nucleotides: TGTGCCAGCAGCTTGCGGGTAGAGACCCAGTACTTC.

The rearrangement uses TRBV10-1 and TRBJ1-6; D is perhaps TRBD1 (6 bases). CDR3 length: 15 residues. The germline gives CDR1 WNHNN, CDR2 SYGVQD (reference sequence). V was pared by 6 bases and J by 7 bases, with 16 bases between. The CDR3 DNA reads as TGCGCCAGCAGGCGCGGGGGGCACGAAAATTCACCCCTCCACTTT. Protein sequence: CASRRGGHENSPLHF.

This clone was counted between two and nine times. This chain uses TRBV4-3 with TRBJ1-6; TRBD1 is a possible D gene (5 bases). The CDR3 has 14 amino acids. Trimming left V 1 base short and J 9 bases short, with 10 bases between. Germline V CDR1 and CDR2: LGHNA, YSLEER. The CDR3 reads CASSQVTGSSPLHF. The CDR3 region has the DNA TGCGCCAGCAGCCAAGTCACAGGAAGTTCACCCCTCCACTTT.

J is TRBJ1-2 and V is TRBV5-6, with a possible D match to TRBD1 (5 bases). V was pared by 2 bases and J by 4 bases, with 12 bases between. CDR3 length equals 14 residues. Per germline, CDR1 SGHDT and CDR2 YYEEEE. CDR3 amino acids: CASSFRQPSYGYTF. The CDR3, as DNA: TGTGCCAGCAGCTTTCGACAGCCGTCCTATGGCTACACCTTC.

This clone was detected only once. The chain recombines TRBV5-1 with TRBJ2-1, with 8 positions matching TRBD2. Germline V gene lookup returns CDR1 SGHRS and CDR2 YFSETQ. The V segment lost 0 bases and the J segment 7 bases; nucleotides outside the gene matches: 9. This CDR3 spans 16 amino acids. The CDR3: CASSLAGGALLNEQFF. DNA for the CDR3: TGCGCCAGCAGCTTGGCCGGGGGGGCCTTATTAAATGAGCAGTTCTTC.

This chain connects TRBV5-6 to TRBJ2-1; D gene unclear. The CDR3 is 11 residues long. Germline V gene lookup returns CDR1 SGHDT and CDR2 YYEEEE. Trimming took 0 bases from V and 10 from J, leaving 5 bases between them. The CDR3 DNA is TGTGCCAGCAGCTTGGGGAGCGAGCAGTTCTTC. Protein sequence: CASSLGSEQFF.

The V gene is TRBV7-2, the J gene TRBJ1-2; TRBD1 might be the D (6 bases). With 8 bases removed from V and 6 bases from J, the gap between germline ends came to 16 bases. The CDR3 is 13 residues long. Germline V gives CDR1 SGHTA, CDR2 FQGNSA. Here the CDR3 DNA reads TGTGCCAGCTCCGCCTGGGGACAAGATGGCTACACCTTC. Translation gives CASSAWGQDGYTF.

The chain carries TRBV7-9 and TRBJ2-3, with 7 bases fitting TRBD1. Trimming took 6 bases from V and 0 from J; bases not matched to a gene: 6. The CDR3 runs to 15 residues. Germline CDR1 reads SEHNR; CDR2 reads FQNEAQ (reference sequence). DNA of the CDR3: TGTGCCAGCAGGTCGACAGGGATCAGCACAGATACGCAGTATTTT. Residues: CASRSTGISTDTQYF.

CDR3 in amino acids: CASSLAGGYETYEQYF. The CDR3 DNA follows: TGCGCCAGCAGCTTGGCCGGAGGCTACGAAACCTACGAGCAGTACTTC. The rearrangement links TRBV5-1 to TRBJ2-7, with D tentatively TRBD2 (5 bases). Trimming took 0 bases from V and 2 from J, leaving 15 bases between them. The CDR3 consists of 16 residues. The germline V gene has CDR1 SGHRS and CDR2 YFSETQ.

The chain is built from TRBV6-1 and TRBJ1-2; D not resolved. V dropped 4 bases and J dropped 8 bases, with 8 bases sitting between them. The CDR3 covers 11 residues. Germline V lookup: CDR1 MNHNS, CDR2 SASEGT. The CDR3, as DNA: TGTGCCAGCAGTGCCCCGCAGGGCTACACCTTC. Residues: CASSAPQGYTF.

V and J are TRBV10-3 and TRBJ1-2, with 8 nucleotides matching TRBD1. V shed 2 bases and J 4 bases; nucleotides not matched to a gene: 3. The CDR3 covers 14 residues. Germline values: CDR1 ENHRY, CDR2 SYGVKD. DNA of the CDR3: TGTGCCATCAGTGAGCAGGGGGCTGCCTATGGCTACACCTTC. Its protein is CAISEQGAAYGYTF.

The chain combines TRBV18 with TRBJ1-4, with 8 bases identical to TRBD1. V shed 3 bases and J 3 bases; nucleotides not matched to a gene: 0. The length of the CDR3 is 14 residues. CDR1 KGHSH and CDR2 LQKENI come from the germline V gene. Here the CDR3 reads CASSPDRANEKLFF. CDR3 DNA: TGTGCCAGCTCACCGGACAGGGCTAATGAAAAACTGTTTTTT.

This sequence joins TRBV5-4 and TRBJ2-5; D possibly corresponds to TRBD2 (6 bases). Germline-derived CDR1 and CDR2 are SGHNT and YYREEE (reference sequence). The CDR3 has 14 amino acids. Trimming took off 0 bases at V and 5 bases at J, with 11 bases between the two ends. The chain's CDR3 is CASSLVGSGETQYF. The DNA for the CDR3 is TGTGCCAGCAGCTTGGTTGGTAGCGGCGAGACCCAGTACTTC.

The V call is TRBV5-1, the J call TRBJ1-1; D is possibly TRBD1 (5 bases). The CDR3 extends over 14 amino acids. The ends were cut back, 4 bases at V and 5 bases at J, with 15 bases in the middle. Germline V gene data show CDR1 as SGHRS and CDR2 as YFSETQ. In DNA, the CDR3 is TGCGCCAGCAGCGAAGCCTCAGGGAAAACTGAAGCTTTCTTT. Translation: CASSEASGKTEAFF.

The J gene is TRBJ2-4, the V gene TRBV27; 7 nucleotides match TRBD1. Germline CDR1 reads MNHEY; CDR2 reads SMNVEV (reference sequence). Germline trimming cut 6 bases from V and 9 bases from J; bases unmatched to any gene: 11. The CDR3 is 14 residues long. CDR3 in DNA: TGTGCCAGCAGGATGGACAGGTTGGTTGGCATTCAGTACTTC. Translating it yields CASRMDRLVGIQYF.

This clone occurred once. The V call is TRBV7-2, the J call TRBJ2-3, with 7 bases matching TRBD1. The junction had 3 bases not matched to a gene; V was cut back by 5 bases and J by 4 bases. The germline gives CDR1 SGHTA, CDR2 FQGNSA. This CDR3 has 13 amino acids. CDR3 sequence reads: CASSLGTADTQYF. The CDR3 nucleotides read TGTGCCAGCAGCCTTGGGACAGCAGATACGCAGTATTTT.

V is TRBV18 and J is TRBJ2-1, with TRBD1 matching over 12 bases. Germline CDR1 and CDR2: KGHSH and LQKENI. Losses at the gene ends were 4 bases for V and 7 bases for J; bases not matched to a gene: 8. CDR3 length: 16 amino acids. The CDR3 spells CASSLPGTGGWNEQFF. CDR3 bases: TGTGCCAGCTCACTACCCGGGACAGGGGGCTGGAATGAGCAGTTCTTC.